This passage covers 22 T cell receptor beta chains from one sample sequenced in a study of T cells in Graves' hyperthyroidism and ophthalmopathy. Template material for amplifying TCR beta CDR3 regions consisted of RNA transcripts. HTBI primers were used for first-round RT-PCR of the TCR CDR3. TCRdb reprocessed the multiplex PCR reads via MiXCR and lists one record per CDR3 protein. The sample records about 290,000 distinct CDR3 sequences, around a fifth being singletons. The specimen sequenced was blood. These receptors were obtained from a middle-aged man with Graves' ophthalmopathy.

The chain uses TRBV28 and TRBJ2-5; possible D gene TRBD1, 6 bases. The V gene lost 5 bases and the J gene lost 5 bases, with 12 bases spanning the gap. Germline V gene lookup returns CDR1 MDHEN and CDR2 SYDVKM. This CDR3 is 13 amino acids long. The CDR3 reads CASSHRASETQYF. The DNA of the CDR3 is TGTGCCAGCAGTCACAGGGCATCGGAGACCCAGTACTTC. Using reference TRBV28 and TRBJ2-5 for the parts outside the CDR3, the full variable domain is DVKVTQSSRYLVKRTGEKVFLECVQDMDHENMFWYRQDPGLGLRLIYFSYDVKMKEKGDIPEGYSVSREKKERFSLILESASTNQTSMYLCASSHRASETQYFGPGTRLLVL.

V is TRBV29-1 and J is TRBJ2-1, with D perhaps TRBD2 (7 bases). The CDR3 is made up of 17 amino acids. V lost 4 bases, J lost 4 bases, and 23 bases lay in between. Germline CDR1 reads SQVTM; CDR2 reads ANQGSEA. In DNA, the CDR3 is TGCAGCGTTGCCCAGCGGGGACTACAGGGTTGGTACAATGAGCAGTTCTTC. The encoded protein is CSVAQRGLQGWYNEQFF.

A few counts support this clonotype. The rearrangement uses TRBV2 and TRBJ2-3; 9 bases align to TRBD2. The V and J ends lost 2 bases and 1 base, in that order; junction bases with no gene match: 1. Germline assignment: CDR1 SNHLY and CDR2 FYNNEI. The CDR3 contains 15 residues. In nucleotides, the CDR3 is TGTGCCAGCAGTGAACTAGCGGGGCGCACAGATACGCAGTATTTT. This encodes CASSELAGRTDTQYF.

This clonotype was counted only a few times. This rearrangement joins TRBV20-1 to TRBJ1-6, with D maybe TRBD1 (5 bases). Per the germline V gene, CDR1 is DFQATT and CDR2 is SNEGSKA (reference sequence). The CDR3 sequence is 16 residues long. Trimming left V 5 bases short and J 0 bases short, with 14 bases between. In DNA form, the CDR3 reads TGCAGTGCTGAAAACCTGCAGGGCTCCTATAATTCACCCCTCCACTTT. This gives the protein CSAENLQGSYNSPLHF.

The chain recombines TRBV6-2 or TRBV6-3 with TRBJ2-1, with D uncertain. The CDR3 extends over 14 amino acids. V gave up 2 bases and J gave up 7 bases, with 12 bases separating them. Germline loops: CDR1 MNHEY, CDR2 SVGEGT. The CDR3 DNA is TGTGCCAGCAGTTACGTGGGTAGCACGAATGAGCAGTTCTTC. This sequence encodes CASSYVGSTNEQFF.

J is TRBJ2-1 and V is TRBV20-1; tentatively, D is TRBD1 or TRBD2 (5 bases each). CDR3 length: 18 amino acids. V lost 0 bases and J 7 bases, leaving 25 bases between the germline ends. Germline V gives CDR1 DFQATT, CDR2 SNEGSKA (reference sequence). CDR3 protein: CSAREGIRGTGFSNEQFF. Here the CDR3 DNA reads TGCAGTGCTAGAGAAGGTATCCGAGGGACGGGCTTTTCGAATGAGCAGTTCTTC.

The rearrangement joins TRBV7-6 to TRBJ2-1; D call uncertain. V was shortened by 1 base and J by 10 bases, with 11 bases between the two germline ends. CDR3 length equals 13 residues. Germline V gene lookup returns CDR1 SGHVS and CDR2 FNYEAQ. The CDR3 bases are TGTGCCAGCAGCTTAGAAGGGCGTTTAGAGCAGTTCTTC. Translating it yields CASSLEGRLEQFF.

In its sample, this clonotype was seen many times. The chain has TRBV30 and TRBJ2-3; 9 bases match TRBD1. CDR3 length: 13 amino acids. V was clipped by 2 bases and J by 4 bases; unmatched bases: 1. Germline V gene lookup returns CDR1 GTSNPN and CDR2 SVGIG (reference sequence). The CDR3 is CAWSRTGADTQYF. The CDR3 coding sequence is TGTGCCTGGAGTAGGACAGGGGCAGATACGCAGTATTTT.

The chain recombines TRBV20-1 with TRBJ1-2; possibly TRBD1 for D (5 bases). The CDR3 totals 13 residues. The ends were cut back, 6 bases at V and 3 bases at J, with 14 bases in the middle. Germline V gives CDR1 DFQATT, CDR2 SNEGSKA (reference sequence). CDR3 in DNA: TGCAGTGCGAGACGTGGGACCGACTATGGCTACACCTTC. Translating gives CSARRGTDYGYTF.

This clonotype was counted only a few times. This rearrangement joins TRBV19 to TRBJ2-3; 9 bases are shared with TRBD2. Germline loops: CDR1 LNHDA, CDR2 SQIVND (reference sequence). With V trimmed by 5 bases and J by 0 bases, 12 bases remained unmatched. The CDR3 contains 18 residues. The DNA for the CDR3 is TGTGCCAGTAGTCCTACAGCGGGCACTAGCGGGAGCACAGATACGCAGTATTTT. It codes for CASSPTAGTSGSTDTQYF.

This chain links TRBV12-3 or TRBV12-4 with TRBJ1-6; the D is unclear. V was trimmed by 4 bases and J by 7 bases, leaving 14 bases between them. CDR3 length: 15 amino acids. For the CDR3, the DNA is TGTGCCAGCAGTTCAGGACCTAGGGCCAATTCACCCCTCCACTTT. This sequence encodes CASSSGPRANSPLHF.

The sample holds many counts of this clonotype. The rearrangement links TRBV28 to TRBJ2-4; tentative D call: TRBD2 (6 bases). The germline V gene encodes CDR1 MDHEN and CDR2 SYDVKM. Trimming took 5 bases from V and 7 from J, leaving 18 bases between them. This CDR3 has 15 residues. CDR3 bases: TGTGCCAGCAGTGTGGGAGGTCCGGATACGAACATTCAGTACTTC. Residues: CASSVGGPDTNIQYF. Using reference TRBV28 and TRBJ2-4 for the parts outside the CDR3, the full variable domain is DVKVTQSSRYLVKRTGEKVFLECVQDMDHENMFWYRQDPGLGLRLIYFSYDVKMKEKGDIPEGYSVSREKKERFSLILESASTNQTSMYLCASSVGGPDTNIQYFGAGTRLSVL.

This clonotype showed up many times. The chain joins TRBV11-2 to TRBJ2-3; D perhaps matches TRBD2 (6 bases). Germline assignment: CDR1 SGHAT and CDR2 FQNNGV. V was clipped by 2 bases and J by 3 bases, with 9 bases between them. The CDR3 totals 14 residues. CDR3 coding DNA: TGTGCCAGCAGCTTATGGCGGGATACAGATACGCAGTATTTT. This codes for CASSLWRDTDTQYF. The full variable domain, its missing parts supplied by reference TRBV11-2 and TRBJ2-3, is EAGVAQSPRYKIIEKRQSVAFWCNPISGHATLYWYQQILGQGPKLLIQFQNNGVVDDSQLPKDRFSAERLKGVDSTLKIQPAKLEDSAVYLCASSLWRDTDTQYFGPGTRLTVL.

A few counts support this clonotype. The chain uses TRBV4-2 and TRBJ1-5; D not certain. Germline V gene sequence: CDR1 LGHNA, CDR2 YNFKEQ. The CDR3 totals 13 residues. V was shortened by 1 base and J by 6 bases, with 7 bases between the two germline ends. Written as DNA, the CDR3 is TGTGCCAGCAGCCAAGCGGTGGGTCAGCCCCAGCATTTT. It codes for CASSQAVGQPQHF.

This clonotype was recorded many times. The V and J genes are TRBV3-1 and TRBJ2-7, with TRBD2 identical over 7 bases. Germline trimming cut 3 bases from V and 4 bases from J; bases unmatched to any gene: 12. Germline V gives CDR1 LGHDT, CDR2 YNNKEL (reference sequence). The CDR3 consists of 16 residues. CDR3 amino acids: CASSHAIGEGRYEQYF. The CDR3, as DNA: TGTGCCAGCAGCCACGCGATAGGGGAGGGGCGGTACGAGCAGTACTTC.

This clonotype was counted at least ten times. Here the CDR3 DNA reads TGTGCCAGCAGTCCCGGGGCAGCCTTGAACACTGAAGCTTTCTTT. Its protein product is CASSPGAALNTEAFF. The rearrangement joins TRBV2 to TRBJ1-1; D possibly corresponds to TRBD1 (5 bases). CDR1 is SNHLY, CDR2 FYNNEI, per germline. The CDR3 covers 15 residues. The V end lost 5 bases, the J end lost 0 bases, and 13 bases lay between the germline ends.

This clonotype was seen only a few times. The J gene is TRBJ2-1, the V gene TRBV19; D gene uncertain. Trimming took off 5 bases at V and 7 bases at J, with 12 bases between the two ends. Germline CDR1 and CDR2: LNHDA and SQIVND (reference sequence). CDR3 length equals 13 residues. CDR3 DNA sequence: TGTGCCAGTAGTCTAGGCTATTCGAATGAGCAGTTCTTC. This sequence encodes CASSLGYSNEQFF.

This chain uses TRBV7-9 with TRBJ1-2; possible D gene TRBD1, 6 bases. Deletions cut 6 bases from V and 4 bases from J, with 15 bases between. The CDR3 sequence is 14 residues long. Germline CDR1 is SEHNR and CDR2 is FQNEAQ (reference sequence). The CDR3 spells CASSLTGPSYGYTF. In DNA form, the CDR3 reads TGTGCCAGCAGTTTGACAGGTCCGTCCTATGGCTACACCTTC. Filled out from reference TRBV7-9 and TRBJ1-2, the complete variable domain reads DTGVSQNPRHKITKRGQNVTFRCDPISEHNRLYWYRQTLGQGPEFLTYFQNEAQLEKSRLLSDRFSAERPKGSFSTLEIQRTEQGDSAMYLCASSLTGPSYGYTFGSGTRLTVV.

V usage is TRBV19 and J usage is TRBJ2-3, with D perhaps being TRBD1 or TRBD2 (5 bases each). Per the germline V gene, CDR1 is LNHDA and CDR2 is SQIVND (reference sequence). V was shortened by 8 bases and J by 4 bases, with 19 bases between the two germline ends. CDR3 length: 15 residues. The CDR3 DNA reads TGTGCCAGTTCCCTCCGGGACGTCGGGGCAGATACGCAGTATTTT. This sequence encodes CASSLRDVGADTQYF.

This clonotype was counted ten times or more. The chain couples TRBV28 to TRBJ2-2; D may correspond to TRBD1 or TRBD2 (5 bases each). Trimming cost V 6 bases and J 1 base, with 15 bases left between them. Germline CDR1 and CDR2: MDHEN and SYDVKM. There are 16 residues in the CDR3. Here the CDR3 reads CASSRPRGGNTGELFF. The CDR3 DNA reads TGTGCCAGCAGCCGCCCCCGGGGCGGGAACACCGGGGAGCTGTTTTTT.

This clonotype was detected many times. The rearrangement joins TRBV7-9 to TRBJ2-3, with 7 bases that match TRBD2. Trimming at V came to 3 bases and at J to 3 bases, leaving 6 bases not matched to a gene. The CDR3 covers 15 residues. Germline loops: CDR1 SEHNR, CDR2 FQNEAQ (reference sequence). For the CDR3, the DNA is TGTGCCAGCAGCTTGTTCCGGGGAGGGACAGATACGCAGTATTTT. Its translation: CASSLFRGGTDTQYF.

The chain links TRBV5-1 to TRBJ1-4, with a possible D match to TRBD1 (6 bases). This CDR3 is 15 amino acids long. Germline loops: CDR1 SGHRS, CDR2 YFSETQ. Trimming left V 2 bases short and J 5 bases short, with 13 bases between. The CDR3, as DNA: TGCGCCAGCAGCTTTTCAGGGGTCCCAAATGAAAAACTGTTTTTT. This gives the protein CASSFSGVPNEKLFF.